These 31 T cell receptor beta chains were sequenced from one sample in a study of CD8+CD57+ T cells in acquired aplastic anemia. Flow cytometry had shown expanded CD8+CD57+ cells in the patients chosen for sequencing. Profiling of TCR beta VDJ combinations and CDR3 sequences used genomic DNA as template. MiXCR, run by TCRdb on the reads, gives a single entry per CDR3 protein. The sample shows more than 200,000 distinct CDR3 sequences, roughly 53% of them seen only once. The sample was sorted CD4+, CD8+, or CD8+CD57+ T cells (not recorded which) from PBMCs. Source of these receptors: a human donor with aplastic anemia.

Concerning this clonotype itself: It is likely a read error, because the conserved phenylalanine at the end of the CDR3 is missing. The V call is TRBV9, the J call TRBJ1-6; tentative D call: TRBD1 (5 bases). The CDR3 has 13 amino acids. V was cut by 0 bases and J by 8 bases, with 6 bases left in between. Per germline, CDR1 SGDLS and CDR2 YYNGEE. Written as DNA, the CDR3 is TGTGCCAGCAGCGTAGTGGGGGATTCACCCCTCCACCTT. This sequence encodes CASSVVGDSPLHL.

Details on this clonotype: The conserved final phenylalanine or tryptophan is absent from the CDR3, which likely points to a read error. The chain combines TRBV3-1 with TRBJ2-7; TRBD1 is a possible D gene (6 bases). V was shortened by 6 bases and J by 5 bases, with 17 bases between the two germline ends. CDR1 is LGHDT, CDR2 YNNKEL, per germline (reference sequence). There are 14 residues in the CDR3. DNA for the CDR3: TGTGCCAGCAGACAGGGAAGTGGTTCCAACGAGCAGTACCTC. This codes for CASRQGSGSNEQYL.

Ten or more counts support this clonotype. The J gene is TRBJ2-2, the V gene TRBV7-9, with a weak D call TRBD1 (6 bases). V was shortened by 3 bases and J by 1 base, with 9 bases between the two germline ends. The germline V gene encodes CDR1 SEHNR and CDR2 FQNEAQ (reference sequence). This CDR3 has 15 residues. Here the CDR3 DNA reads TGTGCCAGCAGCTTTAAGACAGGGAACACCGGGGAGCTGTTTTTT. Protein product: CASSFKTGNTGELFF.

The V and J genes are TRBV2 and TRBJ2-6, with TRBD1 matching 7 bases. From germline, CDR1 is SNHLY and CDR2 FYNNEI. The CDR3 length is 17 residues. Trimming at V came to 6 bases and at J to 0 bases, leaving 8 bases not matched to a gene. CDR3 in amino acids: CASRLDRTSSGANVLTF. CDR3 in DNA: TGTGCCAGCAGGCTGGACAGGACAAGCTCTGGGGCCAACGTCCTGACTTTC.

The count of this clonotype is one. The V call is TRBV10-3, the J call TRBJ1-2; D ambiguous. Germline V gene data show CDR1 as ENHRY and CDR2 as SYGVKD. V dropped 0 bases and J dropped 4 bases, with 6 bases sitting between them. The CDR3 is 13 amino acids. The CDR3 spells CAISESRGYGYTF. CDR3 coding DNA: TGTGCCATCAGTGAGTCGAGAGGCTATGGCTACACCTTC.

The V gene is TRBV28, the J gene TRBJ2-1; the match to TRBD1 covers 7 bases. J was trimmed by 7 bases and V by 7 bases; bases with no gene match: 4. Germline lookup yields CDR1 MDHEN and CDR2 SYDVKM. The length of the CDR3 is 12 residues. In nucleotides, the CDR3 is TGTGCCAGCACCACAGGGGTGAATGAGCAGTTCTTC. It is translated as CASTTGVNEQFF. Combining the CDR3 with reference TRBV28 and TRBJ2-1 gives the whole variable domain DVKVTQSSRYLVKRTGEKVFLECVQDMDHENMFWYRQDPGLGLRLIYFSYDVKMKEKGDIPEGYSVSREKKERFSLILESASTNQTSMYLCASTTGVNEQFFGPGTRLTVL.

This clonotype was seen many times. This chain uses TRBV19 with TRBJ2-2; no definite D call. Trimming took 4 bases from V and 2 from J, leaving 14 bases between them. The CDR3 length is 16 residues. CDR1 and CDR2 (germline): LNHDA, SQIVND (reference sequence). The CDR3 nucleotides are TGTGCCAGTAGTAGATCCAGAAACGTAAACACCGGGGAGCTGTTTTTT. It translates to CASSRSRNVNTGELFF.

In its sample, this clonotype was seen many times. V and J are TRBV20-1 and TRBJ2-3; D gene uncertain. Deletions cut 4 bases from V and 4 bases from J, with 6 bases between. CDR1 is DFQATT, CDR2 SNEGSKA, per germline (reference sequence). The CDR3 runs 11 residues. The DNA for the CDR3 is TGCAGTGCTACCCCCGCAGATACGCAGTATTTT. It is translated as CSATPADTQYF.

This rearrangement joins TRBV20-1 to TRBJ1-1, with a tentative D call TRBD1 (6 bases). CDR3 length: 12 amino acids. The ends were cut back, 3 bases at V and 3 bases at J, with 8 bases in the middle. Germline CDR1 DFQATT, CDR2 SNEGSKA (reference sequence). The CDR3 sequence is CSASKGDTEAFF. CDR3 bases: TGCAGTGCTAGTAAGGGGGACACTGAAGCTTTCTTT.

This clonotype was counted many times. The genes are TRBV15 and TRBJ2-7, with 10 bases lining up with TRBD1. The CDR3 has 20 amino acids. Germline trimming cut 0 bases from V and 3 bases from J; bases unmatched to any gene: 17. The germline CDR1 and CDR2 sequences are LNHNV and YYDKDF (reference sequence). CDR3 nucleotide sequence: TGTGCCACCAGCAGAGATCCCGACAAGAGGGGACAGGGGATAATCTACGAGCAGTACTTC. Its protein is CATSRDPDKRGQGIIYEQYF.

V is TRBV7-2 and J is TRBJ2-3; 7 nucleotides line up with TRBD2. V lost 7 bases, J lost 5 bases, and 12 bases stayed unmatched. There are 15 residues in the CDR3. Germline loops: CDR1 SGHTA, CDR2 FQGNSA. The CDR3 DNA reads as TGTGCCAGCACCCCCCCCGGGGCGGGGGTAGATACGCAGTATTTT. Protein sequence: CASTPPGAGVDTQYF.

This clonotype has a single count. Because the CDR3 is missing its conserved closing phenylalanine or tryptophan, this is likely a read error. No DNA is shown, since the ends of the CDR3 on it are uncertain; the CDR3 is the one TCRdb lists. V gene TRBV5-1 combines with J gene TRBJ2-5; the DNA was not compared with TRBD1, the D call given in the table. Germline V CDR1 and CDR2: SGHRS, YFSETQ. The CDR3 length equals 11 residues, ends included. This CDR3 is CASGTEGAMNT.

This chain uses TRBV12-3 or TRBV12-4 with TRBJ2-5; 7 bases line up with TRBD1. J lost 1 base, V lost 5 bases, and 7 bases had no gene match. CDR3 size: 15 residues. The CDR3 region is CASSPTGKSQETQYF. CDR3 coding DNA: TGTGCCAGCAGTCCGACAGGGAAAAGCCAAGAGACCCAGTACTTC.

Only a few counts were recorded for this clonotype. The chain links TRBV19 to TRBJ1-5; maybe TRBD1 (6 bases). V dropped 6 bases and J dropped 0 bases, with 15 bases sitting between them. The CDR3 totals 16 residues. The germline V gene has CDR1 LNHDA and CDR2 SQIVND (reference sequence). The CDR3 here is CASRRQEGYSNQPQHF. Here the CDR3 DNA reads TGTGCCAGTAGGAGACAGGAAGGGTATAGCAATCAGCCCCAGCATTTT.

This clonotype was seen ten or more times. V and J are TRBV7-2 and TRBJ1-1; TRBD1 matches 7 bases. Trimming took 1 base from V and 4 from J; bases not matched to a gene: 6. From germline, CDR1 is SGHTA and CDR2 FQGNSA. The CDR3 length is 15 residues. CDR3 region: CASSLDWAGGTEAFF. The CDR3 DNA is TGTGCCAGCAGCTTAGATTGGGCAGGGGGCACTGAAGCTTTCTTT.

The rearrangement joins TRBV25-1 to TRBJ2-3; 7 nucleotides align to TRBD2. The germline CDR1 and CDR2 sequences are MGHDK and SYGVNS. The V and J ends lost 4 bases and 3 bases, in that order; junction bases with no gene match: 13. The CDR3 runs 17 residues. CDR3 in DNA: TGTGCCAGCAGTGGAGATTCGGGGGGTAGTCCGACAGATACGCAGTATTTT. Encoded protein: CASSGDSGGSPTDTQYF.

This clonotype was seen a handful of times. This chain joins TRBV5-1 and TRBJ2-7; 11 bases line up with TRBD1. The V and J ends lost 4 bases and 7 bases, in that order; junction bases with no gene match: 7. The germline V gene has CDR1 SGHRS and CDR2 YFSETQ. The CDR3 spans 14 residues. The CDR3 protein is CASSQYGTGGEQYF. CDR3 DNA sequence: TGCGCCAGCAGCCAGTACGGGACAGGGGGTGAGCAGTACTTC.

V is TRBV24-1 and J is TRBJ1-3, with TRBD1 identical over 9 bases. The V segment lost 7 bases and the J segment 0 bases; nucleotides outside the gene matches: 3. The CDR3 totals 15 residues. Germline V lookup: CDR1 KGHDR, CDR2 SFDVKD. The CDR3 here is CATRDRGSSGNTIYF. DNA of the CDR3: TGTGCCACCAGGGACAGGGGAAGCTCTGGAAACACCATATATTTT.

A note on this clonotype: Germline and junction disagree at one end, which may indicate a read error. The CDR3 loop is CASFPIRGNEQYF. In DNA form, the CDR3 reads TGTGCCAGCTTCCCCATACGTGGCAACGAGCAGTACTTC. The chain links TRBV10-1 to TRBJ2-7; D remains unclear. The CDR3 spans 13 residues. Looked up from germline, CDR1 is WNHNN and CDR2 is SYGVQD (reference sequence).

V and J are TRBV10-2 and TRBJ2-7; D gene ambiguous. Germline V gene sequence: CDR1 WSHSY, CDR2 SAAADI. This CDR3 has 11 residues. Trimming stripped 4 bases from V and 6 bases from J, with 7 bases between. The CDR3 loop is CASSVAGEQYF. DNA of the CDR3: TGCGCCAGCAGTGTAGCTGGCGAGCAGTACTTC.

This clonotype was counted at least ten times. The chain has TRBV19 and TRBJ2-5, with D tentatively TRBD2 (6 bases). CDR1 is LNHDA, CDR2 SQIVND, per germline (reference sequence). The V end lost 4 bases, the J end lost 2 bases, and 11 bases lay between the germline ends. The CDR3 is 14 residues long. The CDR3 DNA is TGTGCCAGTAGTAAGGGACTTCTACAAGAGACCCAGTACTTC. Translating gives CASSKGLLQETQYF.

This clonotype was picked up many times. The chain combines TRBV2 with TRBJ2-1, with D perhaps TRBD2 (6 bases). V shed 5 bases and J shed 7 bases, with 9 bases lying between them. CDR1 is SNHLY and CDR2 is FYNNEI in the germline V gene. CDR3 size: 12 residues. The CDR3 sequence is CASSWGENEQFF. CDR3 DNA sequence: TGTGCCAGCAGTTGGGGGGAGAATGAGCAGTTCTTC. Variable domain in full (rest from reference TRBV2 and TRBJ2-1): EPEVTQTPSHQVTQMGQEVILRCVPISNHLYFYWYRQILGQKVEFLVSFYNNEISEKSEIFDDQFSVERPDGSNFTLKIRSTKLEDSAMYFCASSWGENEQFFGPGTRLTVL.

The V call is TRBV10-1, the J call TRBJ2-7; 8 positions agree with TRBD1. Germline CDR1 is WNHNN and CDR2 is SYGVQD (reference sequence). CDR3 size: 14 residues. V was clipped by 3 bases and J by 5 bases; unmatched bases: 6. In DNA, the CDR3 is TGCGCCAGCAGTGAAGGGGCAGGGGGCCACGAGCAGTACTTC. Translating it yields CASSEGAGGHEQYF.

The rearrangement joins TRBV5-1 to TRBJ2-2; no clear D gene. Trimming removed 4 bases from V and 1 base from J, with 14 bases in between. Per germline, CDR1 SGHRS and CDR2 YFSETQ. This CDR3 comprises 16 residues. As DNA, the CDR3 is TGCGCCAGCAGCCCTTCCCGGGCCCAGAACACCGGGGAGCTGTTTTTT. It is translated as CASSPSRAQNTGELFF.

V is TRBV20-1 and J is TRBJ2-7, with 7 nucleotides matching TRBD1. Trimming at V came to 5 bases and at J to 0 bases, leaving 7 bases not matched to a gene. CDR1 is DFQATT, CDR2 SNEGSKA, per germline (reference sequence). The CDR3 covers 14 residues. DNA for the CDR3: TGCAGTGCTCGGACAGGATCTTGCTCCTACGAGCAGTACTTC. It encodes CSARTGSCSYEQYF.

A note on this clonotype: One end of the junction is discordant with germline, which a read error may explain. This sequence joins TRBV7-9 and TRBJ2-3; D call uncertain. Germline V gene data show CDR1 as SEHNR and CDR2 as FQNEAQ (reference sequence). The CDR3 is 15 residues long. The CDR3 is CASSLSPSATDTQYF. CDR3 nucleotides: TGTGCTAGCAGCTTAAGTCCGAGCGCGACAGATACGCAGTATTTT. Using reference TRBV7-9 and TRBJ2-3 for the parts outside the CDR3, the full variable domain is DTGVSQNPRHKITKRGQNVTFRCDPISEHNRLYWYRQTLGQGPEFLTYFQNEAQLEKSRLLSDRFSAERPKGSFSTLEIQRTEQGDSAMYLCASSLSPSATDTQYFGPGTRLTVL.

The rearrangement uses TRBV7-3 and TRBJ1-6; 8 bases align to TRBD1. In germline, CDR1 is SGHTA, CDR2 FQGTGA. The CDR3 sequence is 15 residues long. The J segment lost 10 bases and the V segment lost 4 bases, leaving 9 bases of the junction unmatched. The CDR3 reads CASSSSGRGLSPLHF. CDR3 sequence (DNA): TGTGCCAGCAGCTCCTCCGGCAGGGGGCTCTCACCCCTCCACTTT. The variable domain in full, with the rest retrieved from reference TRBV7-3 and TRBJ1-6, is GAGVSQTPSNKVTEKGKYVELRCDPISGHTALYWYRQSLGQGPEFLIYFQGTGAADDSGLPNDRFFAVRPEGSVSTLKIQRTERGDSAVYLCASSSSGRGLSPLHFGNGTRLTVT.

This chain connects TRBV5-1 to TRBJ2-3, with TRBD1 identical over 7 bases. V was pared by 1 base and J by 6 bases, with 8 bases of the junction left unmatched. The germline V gene encodes CDR1 SGHRS and CDR2 YFSETQ. CDR3 length: 15 amino acids. CDR3 region: CASSLSAGGFDTQYF. CDR3 nucleotide sequence: TGCGCCAGCAGCTTGTCGGCAGGGGGTTTCGATACGCAGTATTTT.

This clonotype was detected many times. The rearrangement joins TRBV4-1 to TRBJ1-2; D gene uncertain. The germline CDR1 and CDR2 sequences are MGHRA and YSYEKL. This CDR3 is 15 amino acids long. V was trimmed by 7 bases and J by 8 bases, leaving 23 bases between them. CDR3 nucleotide sequence: TGCGCCAGCAACCCTACTTGGGCAGGAACGGACGGCTACACCTTC. Its translation: CASNPTWAGTDGYTF.

This clonotype turned up a few times. A much larger clone differs from this one at a single base, so this may be a read error. The rearrangement joins TRBV6-2 or TRBV6-3 to TRBJ1-2, with 11 bases identical to TRBD1. The length of the CDR3 is 15 residues. Germline-derived CDR1 and CDR2 are MNHEY and SVGEGT. Here the CDR3 reads CAGRTGGERKIGYTF. In DNA, the CDR3 is TGTGCCGGCAGGACAGGGGGCGAGAGGAAGATTGGCTACACCTTC.

This clonotype has only one observation. The genes are TRBV15 and TRBJ1-1, with unresolved D. V lost 3 bases and J lost 3, with 11 bases in between. This CDR3 is built from 14 residues. Per germline, CDR1 LNHNV and CDR2 YYDKDF (reference sequence). This CDR3 is CATSRINSDTEAFF. Written as DNA, the CDR3 is TGTGCCACCAGCAGGATCAACAGTGACACTGAAGCTTTCTTT.